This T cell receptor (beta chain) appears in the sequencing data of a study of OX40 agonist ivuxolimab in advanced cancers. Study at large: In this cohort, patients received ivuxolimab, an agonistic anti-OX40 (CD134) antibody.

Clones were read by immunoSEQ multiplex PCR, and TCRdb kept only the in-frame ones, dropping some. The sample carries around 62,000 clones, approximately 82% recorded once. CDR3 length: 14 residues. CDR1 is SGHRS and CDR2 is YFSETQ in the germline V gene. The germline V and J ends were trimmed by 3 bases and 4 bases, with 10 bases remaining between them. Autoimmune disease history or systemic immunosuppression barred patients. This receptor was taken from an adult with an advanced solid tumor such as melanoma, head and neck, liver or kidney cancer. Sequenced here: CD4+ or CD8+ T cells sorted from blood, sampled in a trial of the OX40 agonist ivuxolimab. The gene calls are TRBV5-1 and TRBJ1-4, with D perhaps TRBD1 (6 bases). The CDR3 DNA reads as TGCGCCAGCAGCTCGGGGGGGCGTAATGAAAAACTGTTTTTT. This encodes CASSSGGRNEKLFF.